The clone carrying this TCR beta chain came up many times. Its antigen is undetermined. The source of the sample is a study of T-cell memory formation after mild COVID-19. Overall study results and limits: The finding that pre-infection memory included some responding clones suggested that cross-reactive memory joined.

CDR3 length: 18 amino acids. V trimming: 1 base; J trimming: 0 bases; junction bases outside the gene matches: 11. Per germline, CDR1 MGHRA and CDR2 YSYEKL. MiXCR was run by TCRdb on the 5' RACE reads, yielding one entry per CDR3 protein. The sample holds 35,000 to 45,000 distinct CDR3 sequences; 5.5% to 8.5% are singletons and the top ten take roughly 0.79%. Specimen: PBMCs or a T cell subset sorted from them (not recorded which). This clonotype originated in an adult who had mild COVID-19 (a few samples of this study predate the infection). Cell type and time point are not known. The gene calls are TRBV4-1 and TRBJ1-1, with 7 bases that match TRBD1. Written as DNA, the CDR3 is TGCGCCAGCAGCCAAGGCCGCATCCCCGACAGGGTGAACACTGAAGCTTTCTTT. Translating it yields CASSQGRIPDRVNTEAFF.